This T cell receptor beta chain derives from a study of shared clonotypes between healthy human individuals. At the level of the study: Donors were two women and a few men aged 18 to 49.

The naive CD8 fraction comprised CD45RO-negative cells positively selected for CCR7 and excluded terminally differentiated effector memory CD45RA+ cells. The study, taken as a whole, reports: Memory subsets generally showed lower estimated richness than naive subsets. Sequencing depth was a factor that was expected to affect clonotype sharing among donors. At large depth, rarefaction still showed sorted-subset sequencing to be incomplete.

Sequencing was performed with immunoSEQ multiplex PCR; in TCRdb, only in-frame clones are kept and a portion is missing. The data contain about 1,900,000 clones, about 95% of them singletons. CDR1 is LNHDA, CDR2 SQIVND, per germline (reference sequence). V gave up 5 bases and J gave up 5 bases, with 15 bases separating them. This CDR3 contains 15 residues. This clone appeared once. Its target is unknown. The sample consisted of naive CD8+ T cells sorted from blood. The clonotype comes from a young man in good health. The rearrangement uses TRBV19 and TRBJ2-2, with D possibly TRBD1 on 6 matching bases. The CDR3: CASSDRAGTTGELFF. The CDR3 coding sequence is TGTGCCAGTAGTGATAGGGCAGGGACAACCGGGGAGCTGTTTTTT.